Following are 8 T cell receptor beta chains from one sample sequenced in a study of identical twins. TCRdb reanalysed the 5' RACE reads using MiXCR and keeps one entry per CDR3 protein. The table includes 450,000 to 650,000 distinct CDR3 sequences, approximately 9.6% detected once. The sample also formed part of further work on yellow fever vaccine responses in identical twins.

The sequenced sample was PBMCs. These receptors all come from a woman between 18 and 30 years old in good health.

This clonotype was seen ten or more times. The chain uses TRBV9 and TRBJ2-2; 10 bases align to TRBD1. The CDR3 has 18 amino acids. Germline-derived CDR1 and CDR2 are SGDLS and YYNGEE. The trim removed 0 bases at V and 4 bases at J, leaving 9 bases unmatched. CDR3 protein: CASSVGRDRGCCTGELFF. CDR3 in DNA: TGTGCCAGCAGCGTAGGCCGGGACAGGGGTTGTTGCACCGGGGAGCTGTTTTTT.

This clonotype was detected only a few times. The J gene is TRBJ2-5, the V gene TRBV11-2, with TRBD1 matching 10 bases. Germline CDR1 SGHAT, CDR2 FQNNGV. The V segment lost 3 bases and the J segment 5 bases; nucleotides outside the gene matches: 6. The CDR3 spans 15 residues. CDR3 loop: CASSFVTGGVETQYF. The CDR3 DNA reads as TGTGCCAGCAGCTTTGTGACAGGGGGCGTTGAGACCCAGTACTTC.

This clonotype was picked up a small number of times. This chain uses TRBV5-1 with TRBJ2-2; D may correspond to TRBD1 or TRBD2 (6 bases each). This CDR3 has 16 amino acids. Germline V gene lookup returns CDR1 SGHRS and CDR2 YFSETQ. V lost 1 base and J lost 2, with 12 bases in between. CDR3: CASSLTGAGNTGELFF. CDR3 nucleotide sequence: TGCGCCAGCAGCTTGACGGGGGCCGGTAACACCGGGGAGCTGTTTTTT.

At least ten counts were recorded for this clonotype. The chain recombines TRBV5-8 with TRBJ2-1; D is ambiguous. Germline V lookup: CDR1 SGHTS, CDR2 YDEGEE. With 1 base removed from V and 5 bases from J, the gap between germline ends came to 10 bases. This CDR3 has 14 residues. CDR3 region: CASSLRLANNEQFF. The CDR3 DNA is TGTGCCAGCAGCTTGCGTCTTGCTAACAATGAGCAGTTCTTC.

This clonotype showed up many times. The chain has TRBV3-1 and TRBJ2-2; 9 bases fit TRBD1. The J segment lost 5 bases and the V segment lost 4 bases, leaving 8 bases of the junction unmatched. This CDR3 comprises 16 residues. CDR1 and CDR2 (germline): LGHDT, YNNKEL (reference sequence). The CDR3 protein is CASSRRDRELTGELFF. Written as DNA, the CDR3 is TGTGCCAGCAGCCGCCGGGACAGGGAGTTGACCGGGGAGCTGTTTTTT.

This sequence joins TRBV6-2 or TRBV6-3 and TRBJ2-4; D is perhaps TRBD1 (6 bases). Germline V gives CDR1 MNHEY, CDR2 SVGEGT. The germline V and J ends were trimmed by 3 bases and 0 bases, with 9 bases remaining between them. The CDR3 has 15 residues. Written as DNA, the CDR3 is TGTGCCAGCAGTTATACAGGGTCAGCCAAAAACATTCAGTACTTC. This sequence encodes CASSYTGSAKNIQYF.

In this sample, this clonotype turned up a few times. CDR3 DNA sequence: TGTGCCAGCAGCCAAGATCTAGCGGGAAGGAGGGAGCAGTACTTC. This codes for CASSQDLAGRREQYF. The chain carries TRBV3-1 and TRBJ2-7, with TRBD2 matching 9 bases. Germline CDR1 reads LGHDT; CDR2 reads YNNKEL (reference sequence). J lost 7 bases, V lost 0 bases, and 7 bases had no gene match. The CDR3 spans 15 residues.

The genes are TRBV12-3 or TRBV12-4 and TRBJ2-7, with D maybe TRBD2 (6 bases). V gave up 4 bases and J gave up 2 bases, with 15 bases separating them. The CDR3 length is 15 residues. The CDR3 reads CASSSWGGGTYEQYF. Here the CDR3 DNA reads TGTGCCAGCAGTTCTTGGGGCGGAGGGACCTACGAGCAGTACTTC.